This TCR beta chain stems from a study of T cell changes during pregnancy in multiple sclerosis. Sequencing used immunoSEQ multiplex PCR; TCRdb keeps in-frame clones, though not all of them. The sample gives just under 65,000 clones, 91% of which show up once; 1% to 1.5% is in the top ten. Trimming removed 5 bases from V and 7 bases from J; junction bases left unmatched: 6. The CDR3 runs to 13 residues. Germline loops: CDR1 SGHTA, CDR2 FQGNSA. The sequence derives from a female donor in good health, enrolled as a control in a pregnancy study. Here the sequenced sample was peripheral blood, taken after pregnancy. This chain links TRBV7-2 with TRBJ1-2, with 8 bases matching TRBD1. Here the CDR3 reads CASSEGQVGGYTF. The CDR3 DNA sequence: TGTGCCAGCAGCGAGGGACAGGTTGGTGGCTACACCTTC.